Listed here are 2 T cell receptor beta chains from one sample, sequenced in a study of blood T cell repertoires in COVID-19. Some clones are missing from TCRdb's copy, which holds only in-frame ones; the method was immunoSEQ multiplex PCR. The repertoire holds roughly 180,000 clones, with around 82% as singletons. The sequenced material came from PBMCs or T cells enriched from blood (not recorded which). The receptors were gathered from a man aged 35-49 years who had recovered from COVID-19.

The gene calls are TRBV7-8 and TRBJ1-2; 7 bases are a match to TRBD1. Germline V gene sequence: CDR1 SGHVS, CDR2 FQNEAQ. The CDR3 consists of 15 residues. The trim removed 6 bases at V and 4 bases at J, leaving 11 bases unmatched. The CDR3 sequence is CASSGQGQASYGYTF. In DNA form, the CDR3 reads TGTGCCAGCAGTGGGCAAGGACAGGCCTCCTATGGCTACACCTTC.

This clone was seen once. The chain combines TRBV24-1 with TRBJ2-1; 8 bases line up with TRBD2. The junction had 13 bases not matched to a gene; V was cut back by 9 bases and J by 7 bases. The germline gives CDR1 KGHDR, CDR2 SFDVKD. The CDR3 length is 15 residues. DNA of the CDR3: TGTGCCACCGAGGACCCGGGAGGGCCGAGAAATGAGCAGTTCTTC. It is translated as CATEDPGGPRNEQFF.